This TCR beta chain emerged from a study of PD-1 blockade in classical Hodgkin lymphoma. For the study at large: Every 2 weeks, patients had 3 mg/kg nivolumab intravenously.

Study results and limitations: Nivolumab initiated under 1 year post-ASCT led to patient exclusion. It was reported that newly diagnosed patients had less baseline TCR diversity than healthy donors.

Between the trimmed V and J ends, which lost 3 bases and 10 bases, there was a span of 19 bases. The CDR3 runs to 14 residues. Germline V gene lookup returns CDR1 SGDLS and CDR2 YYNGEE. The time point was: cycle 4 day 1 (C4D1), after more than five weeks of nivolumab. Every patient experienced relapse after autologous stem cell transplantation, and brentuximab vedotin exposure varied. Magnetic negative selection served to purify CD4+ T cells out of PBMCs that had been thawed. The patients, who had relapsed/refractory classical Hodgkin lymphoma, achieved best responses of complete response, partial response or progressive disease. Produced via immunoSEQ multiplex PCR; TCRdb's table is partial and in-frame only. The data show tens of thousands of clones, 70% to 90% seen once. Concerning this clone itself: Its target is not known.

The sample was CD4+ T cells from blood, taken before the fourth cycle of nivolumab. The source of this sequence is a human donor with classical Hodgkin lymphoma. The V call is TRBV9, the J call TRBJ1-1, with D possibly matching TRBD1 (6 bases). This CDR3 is CASSEGTSQGAAFF. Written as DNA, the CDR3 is TGTGCCAGCAGCGAGGGGACATCCCAAGGTGCAGCTTTCTTT. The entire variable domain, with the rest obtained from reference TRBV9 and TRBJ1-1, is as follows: DSGVTQTPKHLITATGQRVTLRCSPRSGDLSVYWYQQSLDQGLQFLIQYYNGEERAKGNILERFSAQQFPDLHSELNLSSLELGDSALYFCASSEGTSQGAAFFGQGTRLTVV.